These 22 T cell receptor beta chains were sequenced from one sample in a study of cytomegalovirus exposure and HLA in healthy donors. It was with 60 Vbeta and 13 Jbeta primers that the PCR ran. Some clones are missing from TCRdb's copy, which holds only in-frame ones; the method was immunoSEQ multiplex PCR. The sample holds more than 95,000 clones, roughly 77% seen once. The sample comprised PBMCs. The receptors here all came from a man aged 18-30 years in good health and CMV-seronegative.

The chain recombines TRBV28 with TRBJ2-7; 9 bases are shared with TRBD1. V shed 7 bases, J shed 4 bases, and the junction held 2 bases outside the gene matches. Germline V CDR1 and CDR2: MDHEN, SYDVKM. The CDR3 has 12 amino acids. The DNA for the CDR3 is TGTGCCAGCACCGGACAGGGGTACGAGCAGTACTTC. Encoded protein: CASTGQGYEQYF. The whole variable domain, filled in from reference TRBV28 and TRBJ2-7, reads DVKVTQSSRYLVKRTGEKVFLECVQDMDHENMFWYRQDPGLGLRLIYFSYDVKMKEKGDIPEGYSVSREKKERFSLILESASTNQTSMYLCASTGQGYEQYFGPGTRLTVT.

In this sample, this clone turned up once. This chain uses TRBV7-7 with TRBJ2-5; the match to TRBD1 covers 11 bases. Trimming took 1 base from V and 5 from J; bases not matched to a gene: 6. The CDR3 is made up of 16 amino acids. Germline-derived CDR1 and CDR2 are SSHAT and FNYEAQ (reference sequence). Here the CDR3 DNA reads TGTGCCAGCAGCTTAGGGACAGGGGGCGCATGGGAGACCCAGTACTTC. It translates to CASSLGTGGAWETQYF.

This sequence joins TRBV7-3 and TRBJ1-2, with D perhaps matching TRBD1 (5 bases). Trimming removed 5 bases at V and 10 bases at J, with 20 bases between. CDR1 is SGHTA and CDR2 is FQGTGA in the germline V gene. The CDR3 runs to 14 residues. CDR3 protein: CASSPRALSPDYTF. CDR3 nucleotides: TGTGCCAGCAGCCCCAGGGCCCTTTCCCCCGACTACACCTTC.

The CDR3 DNA follows: TGTGCCAGCAGCAAAGTGGGGGGGGCTTCCGGGGAGCTGTTTTTT. It encodes CASSKVGGASGELFF. This chain joins TRBV11-2 and TRBJ2-2; TRBD2 might be the D (7 bases). The V end was cut by 5 bases, the J end by 6 bases, with 16 bases between. The CDR3 sequence is 15 residues long. Germline values: CDR1 SGHAT, CDR2 FQNNGV.

CDR3 coding DNA: TGTGCCAGCAGCCCCAGGGCTAATTCACCCCTCCACTTT. This codes for CASSPRANSPLHF. The chain links TRBV9 to TRBJ1-6; tentatively, D is TRBD1 (5 bases). Trimming cost V 4 bases and J 6 bases, with 8 bases left between them. The CDR3 totals 13 residues. Germline CDR1 reads SGDLS; CDR2 reads YYNGEE.

This rearrangement joins TRBV6-5 to TRBJ1-2; 9 bases map to TRBD1. There are 15 residues in the CDR3. V trimming: 5 bases; J trimming: 2 bases; junction bases outside the gene matches: 6. The germline V gene encodes CDR1 MNHEY and CDR2 SVGAGI. The CDR3 coding sequence is TGTGCCAGCAGTCCTGGGACAGGGCGCAACTATGGCTACACCTTC. Protein sequence: CASSPGTGRNYGYTF.

The chain employs TRBV15 and TRBJ2-7, with TRBD1 matching 8 bases. The CDR3 loop spans 14 amino acids. The V gene end was trimmed by 5 bases and the J gene end by 4 bases; junction bases not matched to a gene: 7. CDR1 LNHNV and CDR2 YYDKDF come from the germline V gene (reference sequence). CDR3 sequence reads: CATSPDRAGYEQYF. Here the CDR3 DNA reads TGTGCCACCAGCCCGGACAGGGCAGGTTACGAGCAGTACTTC.

There are a few counts of this clone. This CDR3 is CATSNRGAGEKLFF. DNA for the CDR3: TGTGCCACCAGCAACAGGGGCGCCGGTGAAAAACTGTTTTTT. This sequence joins TRBV15 and TRBJ1-4; TRBD1 matches 7 bases. This CDR3 region has 14 residues. The ends lost 4 bases at V and 7 bases at J; junction bases unmatched: 6. CDR1 is LNHNV, CDR2 YYDKDF, per germline (reference sequence).

The CDR3 DNA reads as TGTGCCAGCAGCTACTGGCTAGCGGGGGGTACCCCTTTACGGTGGTTCTTC. Translating it yields CASSYWLAGGTPLRWFF. V is TRBV5-4 and J is TRBJ2-1; TRBD2 matches at 11 bases. The CDR3 has 17 amino acids. After removal of 3 bases from V and 15 bases from J, the junction contained 20 bases not matched to a gene. In germline, CDR1 is SGHNT, CDR2 YYREEE (reference sequence). Full variable domain (rest looked up from reference TRBV5-4 and TRBJ2-1): ETGVTQSPTHLIKTRGQQVTLRCSSQSGHNTVSWYQQALGQGPQFIFQYYREEENGRGNFPPRFSGLQFPNYSSELNVNALELDDSALYLCASSYWLAGGTPLRWFFGPGTRLTVL.

The rearrangement links TRBV9 to TRBJ2-1, with TRBD1 identical over 9 bases. The CDR3 sequence is 15 residues long. Trimming took 4 bases from V and 5 from J; bases not matched to a gene: 7. Germline CDR1 reads SGDLS; CDR2 reads YYNGEE. CDR3 DNA: TGTGCCAGCAGCTTCCGGGACAGGGCCGACAATGAGCAGTTCTTC. Its translation: CASSFRDRADNEQFF.

This sequence joins TRBV7-6 and TRBJ1-1; a weak D match, TRBD1 (6 bases). The CDR3 totals 14 residues. Germline V CDR1 and CDR2: SGHVS, FNYEAQ. Trimming took 3 bases from V and 1 from J, leaving 9 bases between them. CDR3 amino acids: CASSLMTGNTEAFF. The CDR3 DNA sequence: TGTGCCAGCAGCTTGATGACAGGGAACACTGAAGCTTTCTTT.

This clone was detected only a few times. As DNA, the CDR3 is TGTGCCAGCAGCTTAGCGGGGGGGCGGGATACGCAGTATTTT. This codes for CASSLAGGRDTQYF. The rearrangement joins TRBV11-2 to TRBJ2-3; 8 bases line up with TRBD2. This CDR3 region has 14 residues. Germline CDR1 reads SGHAT; CDR2 reads FQNNGV. The ends lost 1 base at V and 6 bases at J; junction bases unmatched: 3.

The chain uses TRBV9 and TRBJ1-6, with 7 bases fitting TRBD1. The CDR3 contains 15 residues. V lost 4 bases to trimming and J lost 6 bases; unmatched junction nucleotides: 7. Germline V gene data show CDR1 as SGDLS and CDR2 as YYNGEE. Written as DNA, the CDR3 is TGTGCCAGCAGCAAAGGGGGCGCCCTTAATTCACCCCTCCACTTT. Encoded protein: CASSKGGALNSPLHF.

This clone was detected only once. The chain carries TRBV6-1 and TRBJ2-1, with D possibly matching TRBD2 (5 bases). Germline loops: CDR1 MNHNS, CDR2 SASEGT. The CDR3 length is 15 residues. With 5 bases removed from V and 4 bases from J, the gap between germline ends came to 15 bases. The CDR3 nucleotides read TGTGCCAGCAGTTTCAAGAACGGGGTTTACAATGAGCAGTTCTTC. Translating it yields CASSFKNGVYNEQFF.

This clone has just one count. The CDR3 loop reads CASSIVPDTYAYEQYF. The CDR3 DNA reads as TGTGCCAGTAGTATAGTCCCGGACACTTACGCCTACGAGCAGTACTTC. The genes are TRBV19 and TRBJ2-7; tentative D call: TRBD1 (5 bases). The CDR3 sequence is 16 residues long. V gave up 1 base and J gave up 2 bases, with 15 bases separating them. Germline CDR1 and CDR2: LNHDA and SQIVND (reference sequence).

V gene TRBV5-1 combines with J gene TRBJ1-1, with 9 positions matching TRBD1. The V segment lost 2 bases and the J segment 4 bases; nucleotides outside the gene matches: 3. The germline CDR1 and CDR2 sequences are SGHRS and YFSETQ. The CDR3 sequence is 14 residues long. Here the CDR3 DNA reads TGCGCCAGCAGCTTCCGGGACAGGGCCACTGAAGCTTTCTTT. Its protein is CASSFRDRATEAFF.

V and J are TRBV2 and TRBJ1-1; D gene ambiguous. In germline, CDR1 is SNHLY, CDR2 FYNNEI. Trimming cost V 2 bases and J 1 base, with 8 bases left between them. The CDR3 loop spans 14 amino acids. This CDR3 is CASSETPGNTEAFF. CDR3 nucleotide sequence: TGTGCCAGCAGTGAAACTCCGGGGAACACTGAAGCTTTCTTT.

This clone has a single count. The V call is TRBV9, the J call TRBJ2-3; TRBD2 is a possible D gene (6 bases). The CDR3 has 15 residues. Germline V lookup: CDR1 SGDLS, CDR2 YYNGEE. The V end lost 0 bases, the J end lost 3 bases, and 11 bases lay between the germline ends. DNA for the CDR3: TGTGCCAGCAGCGTAGAGGGCGGGGAAACAGATACGCAGTATTTT. Protein sequence: CASSVEGGETDTQYF.

This rearrangement joins TRBV19 to TRBJ2-7, with 11 bases that match TRBD2. This CDR3 region has 15 residues. Germline-derived CDR1 and CDR2 are LNHDA and SQIVND (reference sequence). Trimming at V came to 5 bases and at J to 7 bases, leaving 10 bases not matched to a gene. The CDR3, as DNA: TGTGCCAGTAGTTCTCGGACTAGCGGGCGTAGAGAGCAGTACTTC. Translation: CASSSRTSGRREQYF.

The chain combines TRBV2 with TRBJ2-7; possible D gene TRBD1, 6 bases. CDR1 and CDR2 (germline): SNHLY, FYNNEI. V dropped 11 bases and J dropped 2 bases, with 16 bases sitting between them. The CDR3 contains 13 residues. In nucleotides, the CDR3 is TGTGCCGGAAGGGGGAGAGAGCCCTACGAGCAGTACTTC. Amino acid sequence: CAGRGREPYEQYF.

CDR3 coding DNA: TGTGCCAGCAGCTTAGGGGGATTCGGGACAGGCTATGGCTACACCTTC. Its protein is CASSLGGFGTGYGYTF. This chain uses TRBV13 with TRBJ1-2; TRBD1 aligns across 8 bases. CDR3 length equals 16 residues. V lost 0 bases and J lost 4; bases outside the gene matches: 7. Germline V CDR1 and CDR2: PRHDT, FYEKMQ (reference sequence).

The gene calls are TRBV7-2 and TRBJ1-3; 10 bases are a match to TRBD1. CDR1 SGHTA and CDR2 FQGNSA come from the germline V gene. The CDR3 is 16 residues long. V lost 3 bases and J lost 3; bases outside the gene matches: 5. The CDR3 nucleotides read TGTGCCAGCAGCTTCCCCGGGACAGGGGATGGAAACACCATATATTTT. Protein: CASSFPGTGDGNTIYF.